The clone carrying this T cell receptor (beta chain) was counted a few times. Its antigen is not identified. The entry originates in a study of beta chain features in type 1 diabetes. Regarding the study as a whole: Shorter TCRB CDR3s, moderately but significantly so, were found in Type 1 diabetes patients in all four CD4+ subsets.

Trimming cost V 3 bases and J 5 bases; bases outside gene matches: 7. Looked up from germline, CDR1 is SGDLS and CDR2 is YYNGEE. This CDR3 contains 15 residues. Since all of the isolated RNA was reverse transcribed, expressed TCRB transcripts were what got sequenced. Generated by immunoSEQ multiplex PCR, the TCRdb table keeps only in-frame clones and is missing some. The sample has over 650,000 clones, more than 13% seen once. V usage is TRBV9 and J usage is TRBJ2-3, with 9 nucleotides matching TRBD1. The sequenced sample was naive CD4+ T cells from blood. This receptor was taken from a man younger than 35 with type 1 diabetes. In DNA, the CDR3 is TGTGCCAGCAGCGGGGACAGGGTACGCGGAGATACGCAGTATTTT. As protein: CASSGDRVRGDTQYF. Based on the CDR3 plus reference TRBV9 and TRBJ2-3, the full variable domain is DSGVTQTPKHLITATGQRVTLRCSPRSGDLSVYWYQQSLDQGLQFLIQYYNGEERAKGNILERFSAQQFPDLHSELNLSSLELGDSALYFCASSGDRVRGDTQYFGPGTRLTVL.